These 22 T cell receptor beta chains came from one sample sequenced in a study of blood T cell repertoires in COVID-19. The method was immunoSEQ multiplex PCR; TCRdb's version includes in-frame clones alone and lacks a portion of them. Among about 240,000 clones listed, 80% to 85% were seen once. Sequencing was performed on peripheral blood. The source is a woman in her fifties or sixties with active or convalescent COVID-19.

This chain connects TRBV3-1 (or the pseudogene TRBV3-2) to TRBJ1-1; D uncertain. The CDR3 is 15 residues long. V lost 1 base to trimming and J lost 0 bases, with 9 bases between them. Germline CDR1 reads LGHDT; CDR2 reads YNNKEL (reference sequence). CDR3: CASSQGQALNTEAFF. Here the CDR3 DNA reads TGTGCCAGCAGCCAAGGCCAGGCGCTGAACACTGAAGCTTTCTTT.

This clone has just a few counts. The rearrangement links TRBV4-3 to TRBJ2-7; 8 bases fit TRBD1. CDR1 LGHNA and CDR2 YSLEER come from the germline V gene. This CDR3 is 14 amino acids long. The ends lost 4 bases at V and 3 bases at J; junction bases unmatched: 5. CDR3 sequence reads: CASSPTGVGYEQYF. The CDR3 DNA follows: TGCGCCAGCAGCCCGACAGGGGTCGGCTACGAGCAGTACTTC.

Only a few counts were recorded for this clone. The chain links TRBV19 to TRBJ2-7; no reliable D call. The CDR3 has 14 residues. Germline V gene sequence: CDR1 LNHDA, CDR2 SQIVND (reference sequence). The V gene lost 3 bases and the J gene lost 3 bases, with 12 bases spanning the gap. This CDR3 reads CASSIGGHNYEQYF. DNA for the CDR3: TGTGCCAGTAGTATCGGCGGCCACAACTACGAGCAGTACTTC.

The V and J genes are TRBV6-5 and TRBJ2-1; TRBD2 might be the D (6 bases). V lost 8 bases, J lost 6 bases, and 17 bases lay in between. This CDR3 contains 14 residues. Per the germline V gene, CDR1 is MNHEY and CDR2 is SVGAGI. The CDR3 is CASWDFGGSNEQFF. The CDR3 nucleotides read TGTGCCAGCTGGGACTTCGGGGGAAGCAATGAGCAGTTCTTC.

In its sample, this clone was seen once. The chain carries TRBV6-2 or TRBV6-3 and TRBJ2-7; D is perhaps TRBD2 (5 bases). V lost 0 bases, J lost 0 bases, and 12 bases lay in between. Per germline, CDR1 MNHEY and CDR2 SVGEGT. CDR3 length equals 16 residues. Here the CDR3 DNA reads TGTGCCAGCAGTTACTCAAAGGAGCGGCACTCCTACGAGCAGTACTTC. Protein: CASSYSKERHSYEQYF.

The chain links TRBV21-1 to TRBJ1-1. TRBV21-1 represents a pseudogene. The CDR3 is 15 residues long. CDR3 region: CASSSSRRDRTEAFF. The CDR3 DNA reads TGTGCCAGCAGCTCTTCTAGGAGGGATCGTACTGAAGCTTTCTTT.

The chain recombines TRBV7-2 with TRBJ1-2; 7 bases are shared with TRBD1. J lost 6 bases, V lost 3 bases, and 4 bases had no gene match. Germline CDR1 SGHTA, CDR2 FQGNSA. The CDR3 is 13 amino acids. CDR3 DNA: TGTGCCAGCAGCTTTTTTCAGGGGGATGGCTACACCTTC. Encoded protein: CASSFFQGDGYTF.

Written as DNA, the CDR3 is TGCAGCGTACAGACAGATAGCAATCAGCCCCAGCATTTT. As protein: CSVQTDSNQPQHF. The gene calls are TRBV29-1 and TRBJ1-5; D might be TRBD1 (5 bases). Trimming removed 6 bases at V and 0 bases at J, with 9 bases between. CDR1 and CDR2 (germline): SQVTM, ANQGSEA. The CDR3 consists of 13 residues.

The J gene is TRBJ2-3, the V gene TRBV21-1; no check of the table's D call, TRBD2, against the DNA was made. TRBV21-1 is a documented pseudogene. The CDR3 sequence is 12 residues long. DNA for the CDR3: TGTGCCAGCAGCAAAGTAGCCGATACGCAGTATTTT. It encodes CASSKVADTQYF.

This clone was seen ten or more times. This rearrangement joins TRBV9 to TRBJ2-7; maybe TRBD1 (6 bases). In germline, CDR1 is SGDLS, CDR2 YYNGEE. CDR3 length: 16 residues. Trimming cost V 4 bases and J 2 bases, with 19 bases left between them. CDR3 loop: CASSPQDSLYPYEQYF. CDR3 in DNA: TGTGCCAGCAGCCCCCAGGACAGTCTCTATCCCTACGAGCAGTACTTC.

On this clone itself: An end of the junction does not agree with germline; a read error may underlie this. The V and J genes are TRBV7-7 and TRBJ2-1; 12 bases agree with TRBD2. Per germline, CDR1 SSHAT and CDR2 FNYEAQ (reference sequence). The CDR3 has 16 amino acids. The chain's CDR3 is CASSPTSGGPTGEQFF. In DNA, the CDR3 is TGTGCTAGCAGCCCGACTAGCGGGGGTCCTACGGGTGAGCAGTTCTTC.

The chain links TRBV5-1 to TRBJ1-3, with D unresolved. This CDR3 spans 12 amino acids. V dropped 6 bases and J dropped 0 bases, with 4 bases sitting between them. The germline CDR1 and CDR2 sequences are SGHRS and YFSETQ. CDR3 DNA: TGCGCCAGCACCAGCTCTGGAAACACCATATATTTT. This translates into CASTSSGNTIYF.

This rearrangement joins TRBV2 to TRBJ2-3, with D possibly matching TRBD1 (6 bases). This CDR3 comprises 16 residues. V was cut by 6 bases and J by 0 bases, with 16 bases left in between. Germline lookup yields CDR1 SNHLY and CDR2 FYNNEI. The CDR3 bases are TGTGCCAGCAGCCCGAGGACAGCCTTTAGCACAGATACGCAGTATTTT. Encoded protein: CASSPRTAFSTDTQYF.

This chain connects TRBV7-2 to TRBJ1-2; 9 bases fit TRBD1. The germline V gene has CDR1 SGHTA and CDR2 FQGNSA. The length of the CDR3 is 16 residues. With 5 bases clipped from V and 0 bases from J, the junction kept 7 bases outside the gene matches. CDR3 nucleotide sequence: TGTGCCAGCAGCGTCAGGACAGGGGAGGCTAACTATGGCTACACCTTC. Translating gives CASSVRTGEANYGYTF. The full variable domain, with the rest looked up from reference TRBV7-2 and TRBJ1-2, is GAGVSQSPSNKVTEKGKDVELRCDPISGHTALYWYRQSLGQGLEFLIYFQGNSAPDKSGLPSDRFSAERTGGSVSTLTIQRTQQEDSAVYLCASSVRTGEANYGYTFGSGTRLTVV.

This clone was seen only a few times. The rearrangement uses TRBV4-1 and TRBJ2-7, with D perhaps matching TRBD1 (6 bases). Germline V CDR1 and CDR2: MGHRA, YSYEKL. The CDR3 contains 14 residues. V lost 3 bases and J lost 3, with 12 bases in between. CDR3 sequence reads: CASSQKTGDYEQYF. The CDR3 DNA is TGCGCCAGCAGCCAGAAGACAGGCGACTACGAGCAGTACTTC.

The chain joins TRBV2 to TRBJ1-2; the D gene is possibly TRBD1 (5 bases). V dropped 5 bases and J dropped 3 bases, with 10 bases sitting between them. The germline V gene encodes CDR1 SNHLY and CDR2 FYNNEI. The CDR3 has 13 amino acids. CDR3: CASSSGSDYGYTF. The CDR3, as DNA: TGTGCCAGCAGTTCAGGGTCGGACTATGGCTACACCTTC.

The chain links TRBV10-2 to TRBJ2-3; TRBD2 matches 13 bases. Trimming at V came to 8 bases and at J to 3 bases, leaving 5 bases not matched to a gene. The CDR3 totals 15 residues. Germline assignment: CDR1 WSHSY and CDR2 SAAADI. CDR3 DNA sequence: TGCGCCAGCCGCCGACTAGCGGGGGGTACAGATACGCAGTATTTT. Its protein product is CASRRLAGGTDTQYF.

The chain links TRBV19 to TRBJ2-5; D remains ambiguous. Germline V gives CDR1 LNHDA, CDR2 SQIVND (reference sequence). This CDR3 is 14 amino acids long. Between the trimmed V and J ends, which lost 5 bases and 1 base, there was a span of 11 bases. This CDR3 is CASSSGQVQETQYF. CDR3 DNA sequence: TGTGCCAGTAGTTCTGGTCAGGTCCAAGAGACCCAGTACTTC.

This chain uses TRBV2 with TRBJ1-3; D unclear. The V end was cut by 3 bases, the J end by 2 bases, with 5 bases between. The CDR3 extends over 13 amino acids. CDR1 and CDR2 (germline): SNHLY, FYNNEI. The CDR3, as DNA: TGTGCCAGCAGTGAGGCTGCTGGAAACACCATATATTTT. This gives the protein CASSEAAGNTIYF.

This clone was observed once. V is TRBV2 and J is TRBJ1-2; maybe TRBD1 (6 bases). V gave up 7 bases and J gave up 6 bases, with 21 bases separating them. Per germline, CDR1 SNHLY and CDR2 FYNNEI. The CDR3 spans 15 residues. The CDR3, as DNA: TGTGCCAGCACCCGTTCGACAGGACTAGGGCATGGCTACACCTTC. Translating it yields CASTRSTGLGHGYTF.

This clone was seen a handful of times. The chain uses TRBV5-1 and TRBJ1-2, with D maybe TRBD1 (5 bases). Germline CDR1 reads SGHRS; CDR2 reads YFSETQ. Trimming removed 0 bases from V and 8 bases from J, with 17 bases in between. The CDR3 runs to 15 residues. This CDR3 is CASSLGAAGREGYTF. CDR3 sequence (DNA): TGCGCCAGCAGCTTGGGGGCAGCAGGGCGGGAAGGCTACACCTTC.

The chain joins TRBV6-5 to TRBJ2-3, with D maybe TRBD1 (6 bases). CDR1 MNHEY and CDR2 SVGAGI come from the germline V gene. Trimming took 6 bases from V and 1 from J, leaving 11 bases between them. The CDR3 spans 14 residues. CDR3 amino acids: CASSRDIGTDTQYF. DNA of the CDR3: TGTGCCAGCAGCCGGGACATTGGCACAGATACGCAGTATTTT.